This T cell receptor beta chain was recorded in a study of T-cell memory formation after mild COVID-19. Study-wide findings and caveats: Cross-reactive memory apparently joined, as some responding clones appeared in pre-infection memory. The main location of contracting CD4+ clones was CM and EM, and that of contracting CD8+ clones was EMRA.

TCRdb called the 5' RACE reads again in MiXCR, with one record for every CDR3 protein. Of around 120,000 distinct CDR3 sequences detected, about 15% appear once; the ten largest clones hold approximately 15%. Germline V gene data show CDR1 as LNHDA and CDR2 as SQIVND (reference sequence). With 7 bases removed from V and 2 bases from J, the gap between germline ends came to 15 bases. CDR3 length equals 15 residues. This clonotype was counted between two and nine times. The antigen is not known. The gene calls are TRBV19 and TRBJ2-4; D possibly uses TRBD1 or TRBD2 (5 bases each). The clonotype was recovered from an adult woman who had mild COVID-19 (a few samples of this study predate the infection). Cell type and time point are not known. The material sequenced was PBMCs or a T cell subset sorted from them (not recorded which). The CDR3 coding sequence is TGTGCCAGTACAGGGAGTCGGTCTACCAAAAACATTCAGTACTTC. Its translation is CASTGSRSTKNIQYF.